This TCR beta chain was sequenced for a study of OX40 agonist ivuxolimab in advanced cancers. Describing the broader study: Ivuxolimab was an agonistic, fully human IgG2 monoclonal antibody directed against OX40 (CD134), a costimulatory receptor. The monotherapy dose-escalation portion (N of about 57 patients) of the phase I ivuxolimab trial is reported in the paper. Peripheral TCRbeta sequencing was intended to test whether TCR sequence diversity was altered and clonal T-cell expansion was caused by ivuxolimab. Intravenous ivuxolimab was administered to patients every 2 weeks at six dose levels: 0.01, 0.1, 0.3, 1.5, 3 and 10 mg/kg. Patients were allowed to have had prior anti-PD-1, anti-PD-L1 or anti-CTLA-4 therapy, and approximately 40% of the dose-escalation patients had previously received checkpoint inhibitors. In the dose-escalation cohort, 70% to 90% of patients were male, and the mean age was approximately 60 years with a range of about 20 to 80. Among the approximately 50 dose-escalation patients, some 20 had hepatocellular carcinoma, approximately 15 melanoma, 9 renal cell carcinoma and 9 head and neck cancer. Partial responses were achieved by three dose-escalation patients, of whom one had hepatocellular carcinoma and two had cutaneous melanoma. The paper's findings and limits, for the study overall: At doses from 0.1 to 3.0 mg/kg, clonal expansion was seen in both CD4+ and CD8+ blood T cells between baseline and week 6. The antigen specificity of the peripheral T cells that underwent clonal expansion was not determined. Low levels of normalized T-cell clonal expansion were also seen in some patients who did not respond. In partial responders in the 0.1-3.0 mg/kg groups, normalized peripheral clonal expansion was found to be among the lowest, especially among CD8+ T cells. On average, CD8+ T cells showed more expanded clones than CD4+ T cells after ivuxolimab.

From the germline V gene, CDR1 is MNHEY and CDR2 is SVGAGI. Trimming costs V 2 bases and J 1 base, and their ends lie 6 bases apart. The CDR3 goes from the cysteine to the phenylalanine over 13 residues. Only the CDR3 DNA stays, 39 bases, in frame from base 1. A word on this clone: Its antigen remains undetermined. No quality values exist for individual bases; no much larger clone is one base distant.

Genomic DNA was extracted from sorted cells for sequencing of the TCRbeta CDR3 region. TCRbeta CDR3 regions were sequenced using the immunoSEQ Assay. This is the immuneACCESS table as TCRdb keeps it, with only in-frame sequences that have V and J called. A part of the clones is gone; compared with another copy, unresolved V genes explain less than half, and the rest is unexplained. The sample table shows 70,000 to 90,000 clones, and 75% to 95% are seen once. The ten most abundant clones make up roughly 8.4% of the sample. The trial excluded patients who had a history of autoimmune disease or were on systemic immunosuppression. Peripheral blood for TCR sequencing was collected from all dose cohorts at baseline, on cycle 4 day 1, and on cycle 7 day 1. Samples came from an open-label, multicenter, first-in-human phase I dose-escalation trial of ivuxolimab. Adults with locally advanced or metastatic melanoma, renal cell carcinoma, hepatocellular carcinoma or head and neck squamous cell carcinoma were enrolled in the trial. CD4+ and CD8+ T cells were sorted separately from peripheral blood before TCR sequencing.

Sequencing was performed on CD4+ or CD8+ T cells sorted from blood, taken in a trial of the OX40 agonist ivuxolimab. The receptor's source is an adult with an advanced solid tumor such as melanoma, head and neck, liver or kidney cancer. The rearrangement joined TRBV6-5 to TRBJ2-7; the D call is tentative, TRBD1 or TRBD2, as each matches 5 bases. The DNA sequence reads TGTGCCAGCAGTTACGGGGGTTCCTACGAGCAGTACTTC. This sequence encodes CASSYGGSYEQYF.